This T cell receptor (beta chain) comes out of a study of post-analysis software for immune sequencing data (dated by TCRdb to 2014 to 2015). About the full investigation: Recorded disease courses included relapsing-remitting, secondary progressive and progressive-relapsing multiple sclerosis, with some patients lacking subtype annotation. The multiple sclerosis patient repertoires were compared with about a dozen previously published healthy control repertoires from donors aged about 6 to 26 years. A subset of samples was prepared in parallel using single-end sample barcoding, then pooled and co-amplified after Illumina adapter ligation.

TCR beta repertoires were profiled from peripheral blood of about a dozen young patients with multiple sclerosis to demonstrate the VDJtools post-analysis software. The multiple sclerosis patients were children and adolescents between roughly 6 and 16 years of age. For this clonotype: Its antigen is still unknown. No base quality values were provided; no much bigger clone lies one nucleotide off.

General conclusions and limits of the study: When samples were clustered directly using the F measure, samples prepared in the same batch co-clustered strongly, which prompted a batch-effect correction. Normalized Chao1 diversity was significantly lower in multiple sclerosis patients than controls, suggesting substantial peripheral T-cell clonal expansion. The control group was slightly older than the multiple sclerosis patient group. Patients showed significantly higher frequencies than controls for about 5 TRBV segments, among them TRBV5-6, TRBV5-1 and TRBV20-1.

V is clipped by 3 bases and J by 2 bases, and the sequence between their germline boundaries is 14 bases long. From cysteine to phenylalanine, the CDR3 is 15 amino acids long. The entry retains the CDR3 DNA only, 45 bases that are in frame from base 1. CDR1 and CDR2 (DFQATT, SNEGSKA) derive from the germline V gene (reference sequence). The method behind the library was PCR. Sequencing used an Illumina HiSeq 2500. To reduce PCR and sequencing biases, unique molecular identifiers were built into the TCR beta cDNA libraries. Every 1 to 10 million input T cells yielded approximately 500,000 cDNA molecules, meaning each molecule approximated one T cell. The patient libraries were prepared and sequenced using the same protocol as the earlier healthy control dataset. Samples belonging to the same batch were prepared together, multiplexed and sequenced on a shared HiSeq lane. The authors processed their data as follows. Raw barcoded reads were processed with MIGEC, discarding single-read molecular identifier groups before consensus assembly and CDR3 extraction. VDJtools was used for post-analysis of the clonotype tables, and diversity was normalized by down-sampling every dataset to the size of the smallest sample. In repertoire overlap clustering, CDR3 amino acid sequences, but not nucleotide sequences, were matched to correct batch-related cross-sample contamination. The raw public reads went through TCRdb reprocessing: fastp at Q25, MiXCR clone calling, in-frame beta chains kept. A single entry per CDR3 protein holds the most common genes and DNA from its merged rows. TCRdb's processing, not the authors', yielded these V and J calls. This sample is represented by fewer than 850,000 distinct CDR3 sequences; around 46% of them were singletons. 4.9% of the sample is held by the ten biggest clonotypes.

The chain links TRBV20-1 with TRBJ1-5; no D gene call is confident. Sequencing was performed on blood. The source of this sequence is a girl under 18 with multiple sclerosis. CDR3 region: CSARARGLGNQPQHF. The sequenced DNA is TGCAGTGCTAGGGCGCGGGGTTTGGGCAATCAGCCCCAGCATTTT.